The clone carrying this T cell receptor (beta chain) has more than one count but fewer than ten. Its cognate antigen is unknown. Constant-region reverse primers amplified full-length variable regions, followed by semi-nested Nested Universal Primer A PCR. One entry per CDR3 protein results from TCRdb running MiXCR on the 5' RACE reads. The sample holds over 10,000 distinct CDR3 sequences, around a quarter seen once. Germline lookup yields CDR1 MNHEY and CDR2 SVGAGI. CDR3 length: 14 residues. The V end lost 2 bases, the J end lost 8 bases, and 13 bases lay between the germline ends. Purified naive CD4+ T cells were depleted of CD25+ Tregs. Whole-study results and caveats: The TCR gene usage of tumor memory CD4+ T cells clustered together with blood and lymph node memory CD4+ cells and with lymph node naive CD4+ cells. Tumor-infiltrating Treg TCR alpha and beta sequences overlapped most with tumor naive CD4+ T cells, then blood naive.

The origin of this receptor is a female donor with breast cancer. V gene TRBV6-5 combines with J gene TRBJ2-1; D uncertain. Sequencing used naive CD4+ T cells sorted from blood. Subset here: naive CD4+ T cells, CD4+CD45RA+CD25-. The CDR3 nucleotides are TGTGCCAGCAGTTACAAGTCCTCTTGGGATGAGCAGTTCTTC. Its protein product is CASSYKSSWDEQFF.